The subject of this entry is one T cell receptor beta chain. Its matching antigen is unknown. Under the authors' procedure: The authors used CDR3 differences across clinicopathological groups to build a distant-metastasis classifier for papillary thyroid cancer. TCRdb re-called the PCR reads via MiXCR. What appears here as the V and J calls and clone size reflects TCRdb's work, not the paper's. This table holds approximately 38,000 clones, 30% to 40% found once. No patient had received any treatment before thyroid surgery. The record originates from a study of metastatic and nonmetastatic thyroid tumors. About the research overall: Where malignant and benign thyroid patients were concerned, repertoires were compared across blood and tumor or nodule tissue.

Study findings and constraints: According to reports, the diversity of TCR beta was significantly higher in malignant thyroid tumors than in benign nodules, and this held in both blood and tumor samples.

The sample was tumor tissue. This TCR was sampled from a female donor with papillary thyroid cancer or a benign thyroid nodule (not recorded which). Some clones in this sample may be carry-over from other donors' samples.

The CDR3 DNA follows: TGTGCCAGCAGCTGGGACCGAGTCAACAATGAGCAGTTCTTC. Amino acids: CASSWDRVNNEQFF. The rearrangement links TRBV12-3 or TRBV12-4 to TRBJ2-1; D assignment may be TRBD1 or TRBD2 (5 bases each). This CDR3 is 14 amino acids long. Trimming took 6 bases from V and 5 from J, leaving 14 bases between them.